This record looks at one TCR beta chain sequence and its context. This specimen belongs to a study of T cell responses to AZD1222 COVID-19 vaccine. TCRdb's table, derived via immunoSEQ multiplex PCR, lists solely in-frame clones and lacks some. The table has 110,000 to 150,000 clones, over 75% seen once. With 3 bases removed from V and 4 bases from J, the gap between germline ends came to 10 bases. CDR3 length: 14 residues. Germline V gene sequence: CDR1 KGHSH, CDR2 LQKENI. The TCR comes from an adult in good health. Sample: peripheral blood, taken on day 0 of AZD1222 vaccination. The chain couples TRBV18 to TRBJ1-5; the D gene is possibly TRBD1 (5 bases). CDR3 in amino acids: CASSPDGGNQPQHF. CDR3 sequence (DNA): TGTGCCAGCTCACCGGACGGGGGAAATCAGCCCCAGCATTTT.